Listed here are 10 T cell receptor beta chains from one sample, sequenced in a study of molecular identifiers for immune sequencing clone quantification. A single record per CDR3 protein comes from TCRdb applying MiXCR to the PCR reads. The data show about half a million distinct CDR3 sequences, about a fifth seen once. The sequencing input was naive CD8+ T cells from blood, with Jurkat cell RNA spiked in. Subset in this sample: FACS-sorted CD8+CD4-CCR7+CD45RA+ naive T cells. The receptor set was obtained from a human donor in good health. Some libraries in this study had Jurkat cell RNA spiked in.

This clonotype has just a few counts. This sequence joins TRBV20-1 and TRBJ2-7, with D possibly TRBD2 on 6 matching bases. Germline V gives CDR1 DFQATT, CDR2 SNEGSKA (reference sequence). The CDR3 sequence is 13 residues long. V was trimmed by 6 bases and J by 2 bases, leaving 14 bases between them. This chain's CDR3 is CSAKGLSTYEQYF. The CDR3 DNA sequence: TGCAGTGCCAAGGGACTGTCGACCTACGAGCAGTACTTC.

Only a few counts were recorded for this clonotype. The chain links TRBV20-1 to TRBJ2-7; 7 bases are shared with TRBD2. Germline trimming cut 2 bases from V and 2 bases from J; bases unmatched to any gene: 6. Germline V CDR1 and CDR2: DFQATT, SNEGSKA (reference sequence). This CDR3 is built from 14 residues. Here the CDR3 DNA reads TGCAGTGCTAGACCCACTAGCGCAACCTACGAGCAGTACTTC. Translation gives CSARPTSATYEQYF.

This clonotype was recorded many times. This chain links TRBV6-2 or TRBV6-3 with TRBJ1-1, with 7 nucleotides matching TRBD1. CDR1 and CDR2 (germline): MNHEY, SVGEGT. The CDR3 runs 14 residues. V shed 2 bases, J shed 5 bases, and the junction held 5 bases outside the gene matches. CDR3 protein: CASSYTQGGTEAFF. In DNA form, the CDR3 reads TGTGCCAGCAGTTACACCCAGGGGGGGACTGAAGCTTTCTTT.

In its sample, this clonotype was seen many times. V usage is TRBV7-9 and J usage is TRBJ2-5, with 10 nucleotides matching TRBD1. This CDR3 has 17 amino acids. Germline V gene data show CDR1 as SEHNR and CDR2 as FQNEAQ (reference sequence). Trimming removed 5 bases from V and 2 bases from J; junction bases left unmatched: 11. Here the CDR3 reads CASSPNYDRGLQETQYF. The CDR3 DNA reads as TGTGCCAGCAGCCCCAACTATGACAGGGGGCTGCAAGAGACCCAGTACTTC.

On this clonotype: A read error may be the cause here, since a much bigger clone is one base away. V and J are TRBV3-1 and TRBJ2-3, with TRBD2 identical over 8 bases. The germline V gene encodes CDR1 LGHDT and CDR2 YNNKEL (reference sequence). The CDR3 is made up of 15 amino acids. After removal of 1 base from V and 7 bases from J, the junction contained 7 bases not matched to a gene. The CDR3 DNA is TGTGCCAGCAGCCAAGGGACTAGCCGAGGGAATACGCAGTATTTT. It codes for CASSQGTSRGNTQYF.

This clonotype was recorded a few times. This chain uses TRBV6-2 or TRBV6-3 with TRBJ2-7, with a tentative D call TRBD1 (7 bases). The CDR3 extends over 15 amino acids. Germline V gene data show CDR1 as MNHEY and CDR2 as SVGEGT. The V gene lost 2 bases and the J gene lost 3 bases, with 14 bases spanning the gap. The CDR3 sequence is CASSYGGGGDYEQYF. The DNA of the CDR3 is TGTGCCAGCAGTTACGGTGGAGGGGGCGACTACGAGCAGTACTTC.

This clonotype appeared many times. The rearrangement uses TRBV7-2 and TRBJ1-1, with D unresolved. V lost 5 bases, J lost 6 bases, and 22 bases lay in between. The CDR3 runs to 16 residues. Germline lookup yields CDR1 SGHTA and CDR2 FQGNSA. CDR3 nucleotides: TGTGCCAGCAGCCAAGCTTTTCCGATCGGTTGGTCTGAAGCTTTCTTT. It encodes CASSQAFPIGWSEAFF. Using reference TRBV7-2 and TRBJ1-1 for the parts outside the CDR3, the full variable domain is GAGVSQSPSNKVTEKGKDVELRCDPISGHTALYWYRQSLGQGLEFLIYFQGNSAPDKSGLPSDRFSAERTGGSVSTLTIQRTQQEDSAVYLCASSQAFPIGWSEAFFGQGTRLTVV.

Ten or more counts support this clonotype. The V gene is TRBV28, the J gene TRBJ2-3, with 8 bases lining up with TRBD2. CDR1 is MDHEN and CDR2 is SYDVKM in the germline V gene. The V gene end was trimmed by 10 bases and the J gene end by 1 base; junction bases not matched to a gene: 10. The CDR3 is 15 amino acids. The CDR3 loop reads CATLGRREGTDTQYF. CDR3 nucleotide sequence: TGTGCCACCCTGGGTCGGCGGGAGGGCACAGATACGCAGTATTTT. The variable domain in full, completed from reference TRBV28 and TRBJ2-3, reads DVKVTQSSRYLVKRTGEKVFLECVQDMDHENMFWYRQDPGLGLRLIYFSYDVKMKEKGDIPEGYSVSREKKERFSLILESASTNQTSMYLCATLGRREGTDTQYFGPGTRLTVL.

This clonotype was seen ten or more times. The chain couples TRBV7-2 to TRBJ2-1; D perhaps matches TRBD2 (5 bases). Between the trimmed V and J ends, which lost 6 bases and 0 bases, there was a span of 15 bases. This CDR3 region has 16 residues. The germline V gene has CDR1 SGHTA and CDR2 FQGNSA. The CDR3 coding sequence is TGTGCCAGCAGTTTGGATAGCGCGAGCTCCTACAATGAGCAGTTCTTC. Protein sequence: CASSLDSASSYNEQFF. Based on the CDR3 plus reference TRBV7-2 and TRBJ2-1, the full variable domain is GAGVSQSPSNKVTEKGKDVELRCDPISGHTALYWYRQSLGQGLEFLIYFQGNSAPDKSGLPSDRFSAERTGGSVSTLTIQRTQQEDSAVYLCASSLDSASSYNEQFFGPGTRLTVL.

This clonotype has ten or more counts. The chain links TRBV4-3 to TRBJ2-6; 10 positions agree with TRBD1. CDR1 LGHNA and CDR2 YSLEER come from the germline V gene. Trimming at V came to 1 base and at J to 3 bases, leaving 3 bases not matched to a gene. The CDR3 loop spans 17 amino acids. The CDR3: CASSQGTGGLGANVLTF. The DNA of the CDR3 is TGCGCCAGCAGCCAAGGGACAGGGGGTCTTGGGGCCAACGTCCTGACTTTC.